This record looks at one T cell receptor (beta chain) sequence and its context. CDR3 length: 19 amino acids. Germline values: CDR1 LGHNA, CDR2 YSLEER. Trimming left V 1 base short and J 9 bases short, with 28 bases between. This entry belongs to a study of cytomegalovirus exposure and HLA in healthy donors. The PCR ran on 60 Vbeta and 13 Jbeta primers. The protocol was immunoSEQ multiplex PCR, while the TCRdb copy is restricted to in-frame clones and leaves out a portion. Of over 150,000 clones listed, approximately 85% are singletons. This TCR came from a man aged 50 to 59 in good health and CMV-seropositive. Sequencing was done on a sample of PBMCs. The rearrangement uses TRBV4-3 and TRBJ1-3; no reliable D call. The CDR3 DNA is TGCGCCAGCAGCCAAGGCGCGGACGGCCTCGGGAGCGGACGGGGCACCATATATTTT. It encodes CASSQGADGLGSGRGTIYF.